The 32 T cell receptor beta chains below were found in one sample sequenced in a study of patients and donors after allogeneic stem cell transplantation. Using its own MiXCR run on the RT-PCR reads, TCRdb lists one record per CDR3 protein. The profile covers approximately 200,000 distinct CDR3 sequences, with around two fifths appearing a single time and less than 40% taken by the ten largest. The sequenced sample was blood, either unsorted or a sorted T cell fraction (not recorded which). The receptors were sampled from a human donor who was either an allogeneic HSCT recipient or a stem cell or donor lymphocyte infusion donor (not recorded which). It is not recorded whose cells these are; they may come from a transplant donor.

This chain uses TRBV9 with TRBJ1-5; no definite D call. Germline CDR1 reads SGDLS; CDR2 reads YYNGEE. With 2 bases removed from V and 8 bases from J, the gap between germline ends came to 11 bases. This CDR3 region has 13 residues. CDR3 in DNA: TGTGCCAGCAGCGTCGATGGGAGTGAGCCCCAGCATTTT. Translation gives CASSVDGSEPQHF.

This sequence joins TRBV7-3 and TRBJ2-2; TRBD2 is a possible D gene (5 bases). The CDR3 consists of 17 residues. Between the trimmed V and J ends, which lost 1 base and 1 base, there was a span of 13 bases. The V gene's germline CDR1 is SGHTA and CDR2 FQGTGA. This CDR3 reads CASSLIASTRNTGELFF. CDR3 nucleotide sequence: TGTGCCAGCAGCTTAATTGCTAGCACCAGGAACACCGGGGAGCTGTTTTTT.

This chain uses TRBV6-2 or TRBV6-3 with TRBJ1-5; D not certain. Trimming took off 2 bases at V and 2 bases at J, with 16 bases between the two ends. The CDR3 runs 17 residues. Germline CDR1 is MNHEY and CDR2 is SVGEGT. CDR3 nucleotide sequence: TGTGCCAGCAGTTACCCCCACGGGAGGGAGCGCAATCAGCCCCAGCATTTT. It translates to CASSYPHGRERNQPQHF.

The V gene is TRBV7-2, the J gene TRBJ2-1, with 9 bases matching TRBD2. The V gene's germline CDR1 is SGHTA and CDR2 FQGNSA. The CDR3 runs 16 residues. Losses at the gene ends were 1 base for V and 5 bases for J; bases not matched to a gene: 6. CDR3 sequence: CASSLGAGGPNNEQFF. The CDR3 bases are TGTGCCAGCAGCTTAGGTGCGGGAGGGCCAAACAATGAGCAGTTCTTC.

This clonotype was seen a few times. CDR3 region: CATSDGWQGDTGELFF. CDR3 nucleotides: TGTGCCACCAGTGATGGGTGGCAGGGCGACACCGGGGAGCTGTTTTTT. This chain connects TRBV24-1 to TRBJ2-2, with a possible D match to TRBD1 (5 bases). The CDR3 length is 16 residues. Germline CDR1 KGHDR, CDR2 SFDVKD. Trimming took 3 bases from V and 3 from J, leaving 13 bases between them.

The V call is TRBV7-6, the J call TRBJ2-2; D not resolved. The germline CDR1 and CDR2 sequences are SGHVS and FNYEAQ. Trimming removed 5 bases from V and 1 base from J, with 11 bases in between. The CDR3 consists of 15 residues. The CDR3 protein is CASSLDPGNTGELFF. In nucleotides, the CDR3 is TGTGCCAGCAGCCTCGACCCGGGGAACACCGGGGAGCTGTTTTTT. The full variable domain, rest sourced from reference TRBV7-6 and TRBJ2-2, is GAGVSQSPRYKVTKRGQDVALRCDPISGHVSLYWYRQALGQGPEFLTYFNYEAQQDKSGLPNDRFSAERPEGSISTLTIQRTEQRDSAMYRCASSLDPGNTGELFFGEGSRLTVL.

This clonotype has more than one count but fewer than ten. Here the CDR3 DNA reads TGTGCCACCCAATACACGGGGGCTCGAAATGAAAAACTGTTTTTT. It codes for CATQYTGARNEKLFF. The chain employs TRBV15 and TRBJ1-4; weak D call: TRBD1 (6 bases). Germline lookup yields CDR1 LNHNV and CDR2 YYDKDF (reference sequence). This CDR3 has 15 amino acids. V was clipped by 8 bases and J by 5 bases, with 18 bases between them.

The chain links TRBV29-1 to TRBJ2-7, with 8 bases that match TRBD2. The CDR3 totals 14 residues. J lost 2 bases, V lost 7 bases, and 10 bases had no gene match. CDR1 and CDR2 (germline): SQVTM, ANQGSEA. The CDR3 is CSARPGGIPYEQYF. The DNA for the CDR3 is TGCAGCGCCCGCCCGGGAGGGATCCCCTACGAGCAGTACTTC.

This rearrangement joins TRBV4-3 to TRBJ2-1, with 7 nucleotides matching TRBD2. The CDR3 has 18 amino acids. Germline values: CDR1 LGHNA, CDR2 YSLEER. Losses at the gene ends were 4 bases for V and 2 bases for J; bases not matched to a gene: 14. The CDR3 coding sequence is TGCGCCAGCAGCCGGATTAGCCGAGGGGAGGGCCCCTACAATGAGCAGTTCTTC. Its translation is CASSRISRGEGPYNEQFF.

Notes on this clonotype: A read error may account for a junction end that differs from germline. The chain employs TRBV5-6 and TRBJ1-5; D is unresolved. The CDR3 is made up of 15 amino acids. CDR1 SGHDT and CDR2 YYEEEE come from the germline V gene. CDR3 bases: TGTGCCGGCAGTAGTGGGCGCTTCGGCAATCAGCCCCAGCATTTT. It encodes CAGSSGRFGNQPQHF.

The rearrangement uses TRBV2 and TRBJ1-1, with D tentatively TRBD1 (6 bases). Deletions cut 0 bases from V and 10 bases from J, with 12 bases between. The CDR3 loop spans 13 amino acids. From germline, CDR1 is SNHLY and CDR2 FYNNEI. The CDR3 coding sequence is TGTGCCAGCAGTGAAGCGGGGGCGGGTACAGCTTTCTTT. This codes for CASSEAGAGTAFF.

V usage is TRBV19 and J usage is TRBJ2-7, with 7 positions matching TRBD1. V lost 7 bases, J lost 6 bases, and 9 bases stayed unmatched. CDR3 length: 13 residues. Germline-derived CDR1 and CDR2 are LNHDA and SQIVND (reference sequence). The CDR3 DNA reads TGTGCCAGTACCTCCCACCGGGACAGCGAGCAGTACTTC. Its protein product is CASTSHRDSEQYF.

The chain combines TRBV9 with TRBJ1-2, with no clear D. Per germline, CDR1 SGDLS and CDR2 YYNGEE. V gave up 7 bases and J gave up 6 bases, with 13 bases separating them. This CDR3 comprises 12 residues. The CDR3 reads CASEAEPNGYTF. In nucleotides, the CDR3 is TGTGCCAGCGAAGCTGAACCCAATGGCTACACCTTC.

This clonotype was detected a few times. The chain carries TRBV12-3 or TRBV12-4 and TRBJ1-4; the match to TRBD1 covers 9 bases. Trimming removed 5 bases from V and 7 bases from J; junction bases left unmatched: 11. This CDR3 has 16 residues. The chain's CDR3 is CASSQPTGGVGEKLFF. The CDR3 nucleotides read TGTGCCAGCAGTCAACCTACAGGGGGCGTGGGTGAAAAACTGTTTTTT.

The DNA for the CDR3 is TGTGCCAGCAGCCTCGGACTAGCGGGAGGAGGGAGAGAGACCCAGTACTTC. As protein: CASSLGLAGGGRETQYF. The chain links TRBV13 to TRBJ2-5; 14 nucleotides align to TRBD2. Germline V gene lookup returns CDR1 PRHDT and CDR2 FYEKMQ (reference sequence). V was clipped by 5 bases and J by 4 bases; unmatched bases: 9. The CDR3 has 17 residues.

There are a few counts of this clonotype. J is TRBJ2-5 and V is TRBV11-2; D not certain. The CDR3 loop spans 14 amino acids. Between the trimmed V and J ends, which lost 5 bases and 4 bases, there was a span of 14 bases. The V gene's germline CDR1 is SGHAT and CDR2 FQNNGV. CDR3 amino acids: CASSRVSLGETQYF. The CDR3 DNA reads as TGTGCCAGCAGCCGGGTCTCCCTTGGAGAGACCCAGTACTTC. The whole variable domain, filled in from reference TRBV11-2 and TRBJ2-5, reads EAGVAQSPRYKIIEKRQSVAFWCNPISGHATLYWYQQILGQGPKLLIQFQNNGVVDDSQLPKDRFSAERLKGVDSTLKIQPAKLEDSAVYLCASSRVSLGETQYFGPGTRLLVL.

The chain recombines TRBV5-1 with TRBJ2-7, with D unresolved. CDR3 length: 14 amino acids. Germline V gives CDR1 SGHRS, CDR2 YFSETQ. Trimming stripped 4 bases from V and 0 bases from J, with 11 bases between. CDR3 protein: CASSPGSSSYEQYF. The CDR3 coding sequence is TGCGCCAGCAGCCCTGGTTCCAGCTCCTACGAGCAGTACTTC.

This clonotype turned up a few times. The V gene is TRBV27, the J gene TRBJ1-1; D remains unclear. Germline values: CDR1 MNHEY, CDR2 SMNVEV (reference sequence). V lost 1 base, J lost 3 bases, and 6 bases lay in between. CDR3 length equals 13 residues. The DNA of the CDR3 is TGTGCCAGCAGTTTATTGTTCGACACTGAAGCTTTCTTT. This encodes CASSLLFDTEAFF.

This sequence joins TRBV11-1 and TRBJ2-5; D gene ambiguous. The CDR3 has 15 residues. Germline CDR1 SGHAT, CDR2 FQDESV (reference sequence). Trimming stripped 1 base from V and 5 bases from J, with 14 bases between. The DNA of the CDR3 is TGTGCCAGCAGCTTAGGAGGCGGCGGACGGGAGACCCAGTACTTC. Translation gives CASSLGGGGRETQYF.

This clonotype occurred once. This sequence joins TRBV11-1 and TRBJ2-1, with TRBD2 matching over 12 bases. J lost 5 bases, V lost 6 bases, and 5 bases had no gene match. The CDR3 runs 15 residues. Germline loops: CDR1 SGHAT, CDR2 FQDESV (reference sequence). The CDR3 region has the DNA TGTGCCAGCAGGCGACTAGCGGGAGTCAACAATGAGCAGTTCTTC. Translating it yields CASRRLAGVNNEQFF.

J is TRBJ1-1 and V is TRBV20-1; tentative D call: TRBD1 (5 bases). The germline V and J ends were trimmed by 3 bases and 5 bases, with 19 bases remaining between them. CDR1 is DFQATT, CDR2 SNEGSKA, per germline (reference sequence). There are 15 residues in the CDR3. The CDR3 nucleotides are TGCAGTGCTAGGGCATCCGGGACGGGGGGTACTGAAGCTTTCTTT. Amino acid sequence: CSARASGTGGTEAFF.

At least ten counts were recorded for this clonotype. The rearrangement joins TRBV12-3 or TRBV12-4 to TRBJ1-1; D is ambiguous. V was cut by 2 bases and J by 4 bases, with 11 bases left in between. The CDR3 has 14 amino acids. The CDR3 DNA is TGTGCCAGCAGTTTATCGTCTAGAATCACTGAAGCTTTCTTT. Its protein product is CASSLSSRITEAFF.

CDR3 sequence: CASSYSRETQYF. DNA for the CDR3: TGTGCCAGCAGTTATTCCCGGGAGACCCAGTACTTC. This chain connects TRBV12-3 or TRBV12-4 to TRBJ2-5; D call uncertain. V lost 4 bases and J 5 bases, leaving 8 bases between the germline ends. The CDR3 is 12 residues long.

This clonotype was picked up one time. The V gene is TRBV29-1, the J gene TRBJ1-1; D perhaps matches TRBD1 (6 bases). The CDR3 is 14 amino acids. Germline-derived CDR1 and CDR2 are SQVTM and ANQGSEA. Trimming removed 6 bases at V and 0 bases at J, with 14 bases between. As DNA, the CDR3 is TGCAGCGTCCGACTTGACAGGCTGAACACTGAAGCTTTCTTT. This translates into CSVRLDRLNTEAFF.

V and J are TRBV4-1 and TRBJ1-1, with D maybe TRBD1 (5 bases). Trimming pared 2 bases from V and 8 bases from J, leaving 15 bases between. CDR3 size: 14 residues. The germline CDR1 and CDR2 sequences are MGHRA and YSYEKL. The DNA of the CDR3 is TGCGCCAGCAGCCAACCCTTTTGGGGGGGGGAAGCTTTCTTT. Its protein product is CASSQPFWGGEAFF.

This clonotype was recorded a few times. The CDR3 loop is CAWSVRRAAGYTF. CDR3 coding DNA: TGTGCCTGGAGTGTACGCAGGGCAGCCGGCTACACCTTC. The chain employs TRBV30 and TRBJ1-2; TRBD1 is a possible D gene (5 bases). V lost 0 bases to trimming and J lost 8 bases, with 13 bases between them. The CDR3 loop spans 13 amino acids. CDR1 is GTSNPN, CDR2 SVGIG, per germline (reference sequence).

This chain links TRBV28 with TRBJ2-7; TRBD1 or TRBD2 may be the D gene (6 bases each). V lost 3 bases and J lost 4, with 19 bases in between. Germline V gene sequence: CDR1 MDHEN, CDR2 SYDVKM. The CDR3 consists of 16 residues. CDR3 residues: CASSFPAGEARYEQYF. The CDR3 DNA reads TGTGCCAGCAGTTTCCCGGCAGGGGAGGCACGGTACGAGCAGTACTTC.

The rearrangement uses TRBV21-1 and TRBJ1-1. TRBV21-1 is recorded as a pseudogene. The CDR3 is made up of 16 amino acids. CDR3 DNA sequence: TGTGCCAGCAGCTCAAGTTCCTTCTGGGAGGGGACTGAAGCTTTCTTT. This sequence encodes CASSSSSFWEGTEAFF.

The gene calls are TRBV12-3 or TRBV12-4 and TRBJ2-3; 10 bases align to TRBD2. This CDR3 has 16 amino acids. V was pared by 6 bases and J by 1 base, with 7 bases of the junction left unmatched. This CDR3 is CASSLTLAGGTDTQYF. CDR3 nucleotide sequence: TGTGCCAGCAGCCTTACCCTAGCGGGAGGCACAGATACGCAGTATTTT.

In its sample, this clonotype was seen a few times. The chain carries TRBV12-3 or TRBV12-4 and TRBJ1-1; D uncertain. This CDR3 comprises 13 residues. V was clipped by 4 bases and J by 4 bases, with 10 bases between them. In DNA, the CDR3 is TGTGCCAGCAGTTGGTCAGCCTCCACTGAAGCTTTCTTT. Translated: CASSWSASTEAFF.

In its sample, this clonotype was seen a few times. This chain links TRBV6-5 with TRBJ1-1; possible D gene TRBD1, 6 bases. CDR3 length: 15 amino acids. Trimming cost V 2 bases and J 1 base, with 11 bases left between them. Germline V gives CDR1 MNHEY, CDR2 SVGAGI. The CDR3 here is CASSYEGVTNTEAFF. The CDR3 nucleotides read TGTGCCAGCAGTTACGAGGGGGTGACGAACACTGAAGCTTTCTTT.

The V call is TRBV27, the J call TRBJ1-2, with D possibly matching TRBD1 (5 bases). Deletions cut 2 bases from V and 4 bases from J, with 23 bases between. Germline assignment: CDR1 MNHEY and CDR2 SMNVEV (reference sequence). The CDR3 spans 18 residues. DNA for the CDR3: TGTGCCAGCAGTTTAGAGGGCCCGCGCGGGGACCCCTTCTATGGCTACACCTTC. Encoded protein: CASSLEGPRGDPFYGYTF.